These 15 T cell receptor beta chains were sequenced from one sample in a study of beta chain features in type 1 diabetes. Study findings and constraints: TCRB CDR3s from Type 1 diabetes patients were moderately but significantly shorter in all four CD4+ subsets.

Since all of the isolated RNA was reverse transcribed, expressed TCRB transcripts were what got sequenced. TCRdb's table, derived via immunoSEQ multiplex PCR, lists solely in-frame clones and lacks some. The sample has hundreds of thousands of clones, 11% to 15% seen once. These receptors are not linked to any known antigen. What was sequenced was naive CD4+ T cells from blood. The receptors were sampled from a man aged 18 to 29 with type 1 diabetes.

CDR3 DNA sequence: TGCGCCAGCAGCTCGGCAAGGCCAGGGAATGAGCAGTTCTTC. Protein product: CASSSARPGNEQFF. This chain joins TRBV5-1 and TRBJ2-1; possibly TRBD1 for D (5 bases). Looked up from germline, CDR1 is SGHRS and CDR2 is YFSETQ. With 3 bases removed from V and 7 bases from J, the gap between germline ends came to 14 bases. This CDR3 spans 14 amino acids.

The V gene is TRBV18, the J gene TRBJ2-3; D gene ambiguous. With 2 bases removed from V and 1 base from J, the gap between germline ends came to 10 bases. CDR1 is KGHSH, CDR2 LQKENI, per germline. The CDR3 runs 15 residues. The CDR3 loop reads CASSPNDAGTDTQYF. For the CDR3, the DNA is TGTGCCAGCTCACCAAATGATGCGGGCACAGATACGCAGTATTTT. The full variable domain, in which reference TRBV18 and TRBJ2-3 provide the parts outside the CDR3, is NAGVMQNPRHLVRRRGQEARLRCSPMKGHSHVYWYRQLPEEGLKFMVYLQKENIIDESGMPKERFSAEFPKEGPSILRIQQVVRGDSAAYFCASSPNDAGTDTQYFGPGTRLTVL.

In regard to this clone: At the DNA level, this CDR3 is encoded by other sequences in the same sample as well. The rearrangement uses TRBV30 and TRBJ2-7; D could derive from TRBD1 or TRBD2 (5 bases each). The CDR3 covers 13 residues. CDR1 GTSNPN and CDR2 SVGIG come from the germline V gene (reference sequence). The V end was cut by 0 bases, the J end by 4 bases, with 10 bases between. DNA for the CDR3: TGTGCCTGGAGTGTACGGGGCCTTTACGAGCAGTACTTC. Encoded protein: CAWSVRGLYEQYF. Full variable domain (missing parts from reference TRBV30 and TRBJ2-7): SQTIHQWPATLVQPVGSPLSLECTVEGTSNPNLYWYRQAAGRGLQLLFYSVGIGQISSEVPQNLSASRPQDRQFILSSKKLLLSDSGFYLCAWSVRGLYEQYFGPGTRLTVT.

This clone was seen only a few times. Other DNA sequences in the same sample also yield this CDR3. CDR3 sequence: CAWSRGGTEAFF. Written as DNA, the CDR3 is TGTGCCTGGTCACGGGGTGGCACTGAAGCTTTCTTT. This chain connects TRBV30 to TRBJ1-1; D uncertain. Germline V lookup: CDR1 GTSNPN, CDR2 SVGIG (reference sequence). CDR3 length equals 12 residues. V lost 5 bases to trimming and J lost 4 bases, with 11 bases between them.

The chain employs TRBV6-1 and TRBJ2-7; D gene uncertain. Germline loops: CDR1 MNHNS, CDR2 SASEGT. The germline V and J ends were trimmed by 1 base and 3 bases, with 7 bases remaining between them. This CDR3 has 13 amino acids. The DNA for the CDR3 is TGTGCCAGCAGTGAAGACAGCTTCTACGAGCAGTACTTC. Its protein product is CASSEDSFYEQYF.

This chain connects TRBV27 to TRBJ2-5; D not certain. The V and J ends lost 4 bases and 1 base respectively, with 4 bases between them. Germline CDR1 MNHEY, CDR2 SMNVEV (reference sequence). The CDR3 has 12 amino acids. The CDR3 DNA follows: TGTGCCAGCAGTTCCCCCCAAGAGACCCAGTACTTC. It translates to CASSSPQETQYF.

This chain connects TRBV30 to TRBJ1-5, with D possibly being TRBD1 (5 bases). V lost 1 base to trimming and J lost 8 bases, with 12 bases between them. The CDR3 is 13 amino acids. Germline assignment: CDR1 GTSNPN and CDR2 SVGIG (reference sequence). Here the CDR3 reads CAWSDQTAKPQHF. CDR3 nucleotides: TGTGCCTGGAGTGACCAGACAGCGAAGCCCCAGCATTTT.

The J gene is TRBJ1-1, the V gene TRBV2; D not resolved. V lost 4 bases and J lost 0, with 6 bases in between. CDR1 SNHLY and CDR2 FYNNEI come from the germline V gene. The CDR3 is 13 amino acids. DNA of the CDR3: TGTGCCAGCAGTGTGAACATGAACACTGAAGCTTTCTTT. It codes for CASSVNMNTEAFF. The whole variable domain, remainder taken from reference TRBV2 and TRBJ1-1, is EPEVTQTPSHQVTQMGQEVILRCVPISNHLYFYWYRQILGQKVEFLVSFYNNEISEKSEIFDDQFSVERPDGSNFTLKIRSTKLEDSAMYFCASSVNMNTEAFFGQGTRLTVV.

This clone came up a few times. V and J are TRBV7-9 and TRBJ2-5; TRBD2 matches at 7 bases. After removal of 2 bases from V and 4 bases from J, the junction contained 4 bases not matched to a gene. CDR1 is SEHNR, CDR2 FQNEAQ, per germline (reference sequence). The length of the CDR3 is 14 residues. CDR3 DNA sequence: TGTGCCAGCAGCTTACCGGGGGGTGGAGAGACCCAGTACTTC. Residues: CASSLPGGGETQYF.

This rearrangement joins TRBV9 to TRBJ2-3; TRBD2 aligns across 9 bases. The V gene end was trimmed by 1 base and the J gene end by 2 bases; junction bases not matched to a gene: 11. The CDR3 consists of 18 residues. Germline-derived CDR1 and CDR2 are SGDLS and YYNGEE. The CDR3 reads CASSVLAGVSYNTDTQYF. CDR3 in DNA: TGTGCCAGCAGCGTATTAGCGGGAGTTTCCTACAACACAGATACGCAGTATTTT.

This clone was picked up a small number of times. V and J are TRBV29-1 and TRBJ2-3, with 8 nucleotides matching TRBD2. V was pared by 2 bases and J by 0 bases, with 4 bases of the junction left unmatched. Germline values: CDR1 SQVTM, CDR2 ANQGSEA. This CDR3 is 15 amino acids long. The CDR3 is CSVEPIAGSTDTQYF. Here the CDR3 DNA reads TGCAGCGTTGAACCGATAGCGGGAAGCACAGATACGCAGTATTTT.

There are a few counts of this clone. This chain links TRBV7-9 with TRBJ2-1, with a weak D call TRBD2 (7 bases). The germline V gene has CDR1 SEHNR and CDR2 FQNEAQ (reference sequence). V was cut by 6 bases and J by 7 bases, with 19 bases left in between. The CDR3 has 15 amino acids. The CDR3 here is CASSLLGEGVNEQFF. The DNA for the CDR3 is TGTGCCAGCAGTCTCCTAGGGGAGGGGGTAAATGAGCAGTTCTTC.

This chain connects TRBV6-1 to TRBJ1-2, with D unclear. CDR3 length equals 12 residues. V gave up 3 bases and J gave up 8 bases, with 10 bases separating them. Germline V gives CDR1 MNHNS, CDR2 SASEGT. The CDR3 sequence is CASSDPADGYTF. DNA for the CDR3: TGTGCCAGCAGTGATCCAGCCGACGGCTACACCTTC.

This clone has just a few counts. The rearrangement uses TRBV7-9 and TRBJ2-1; D may be TRBD2 (6 bases). V was shortened by 5 bases and J by 2 bases, with 16 bases between the two germline ends. The CDR3 sequence is 16 residues long. Germline V lookup: CDR1 SEHNR, CDR2 FQNEAQ (reference sequence). CDR3 region: CASSPFGRVTYNEQFF. The CDR3 region has the DNA TGTGCCAGCAGCCCTTTCGGGAGAGTGACCTACAATGAGCAGTTCTTC.

The chain is built from TRBV7-2 and TRBJ2-3, with 9 bases fitting TRBD2. Germline V gives CDR1 SGHTA, CDR2 FQGNSA. The J segment lost 5 bases and the V segment lost 1 base, leaving 10 bases of the junction unmatched. This CDR3 is 17 amino acids long. CDR3 sequence (DNA): TGTGCCAGCAGCTTAGTAATTGCGGGAGGGCCGAGAGATACGCAGTATTTT. As protein: CASSLVIAGGPRDTQYF.